A selection of T cell receptor beta chains follows, all from one sample in a study of CD8+CD57+ T cells in acquired aplastic anemia. MiXCR, applied by TCRdb to the reads, yields one record per CDR3 protein. The repertoire holds under 200,000 distinct CDR3 sequences, with 71% as singletons. The material sequenced was sorted CD4+, CD8+, or CD8+CD57+ T cells (not recorded which) from PBMCs. The receptors shown here come from a human donor with aplastic anemia. Each CDR3 is given with its conserved first and last residue. The order of the fields is V gene, CDR3 protein.

TRBV11-2 | CASSSRTRVIHEQFF
TRBV10-3 | CAISAYYGTVMNTEAFF
TRBV7-2 | CASSPAALGRHGVLNTEAFF
TRBV6-5 | CASSYLSGSPLHF
TRBV15 | CATSRAPEASGNTIYF
TRBV7-9 | CASSAIQSTDTQYF
TRBV7-7 | CASSLRLAGGGEQETQYF
TRBV19 | CASSTAQYNEQFF
TRBV29-1 | CSVRGATGNADTQYF
TRBV10-2 | CASSDGNEQFF
TRBV15 | CATSTDSGYEQYF
TRBV20-1 | CSARDPKEVPLHF